These T cell receptor beta chains were read from a single sample in a study of CD8+ T cells in alopecia areata. This table comes from immunoSEQ multiplex PCR, and its TCRdb copy is limited to in-frame clones, with some not included. This table holds about 120,000 clones, approximately 52% found once. The sequences come from CD8+ T cells sorted from blood, collected at week 4, from a patient treated with tofacitinib. The source is a human donor with alopecia areata. Each CDR3 is given with its conserved first and last residue. Fields, in order: clone size, J gene, D gene, V gene, CDR3 protein, CDR3 DNA. A D gene is named only where the DNA matches it firmly. Clone size is not always given. Where it is, it says once, few, many or a class for expanded clones.

clone size: .; J gene: TRBJ2-3; D gene: .; V gene: TRBV7-9; CDR3 protein: CASSYTPDTQYF; CDR3 DNA: TGTGCCAGCAGTTATACTCCAGATACGCAGTATTTT
clone size: .; J gene: TRBJ1-2; D gene: .; V gene: TRBV30; CDR3 protein: CAWSGSGQSYGYTF; CDR3 DNA: TGTGCCTGGAGTGGATCTGGACAGAGCTATGGCTACACCTTC
clone size: .; J gene: TRBJ1-2; D gene: .; V gene: TRBV27; CDR3 protein: CASSWSSGSLIYGYTF; CDR3 DNA: TGTGCCAGCAGTTGGTCCTCGGGATCCCTGATCTATGGCTACACCTTC
clone size: .; J gene: TRBJ1-1; D gene: .; V gene: TRBV29-1; CDR3 protein: CSVLAGNTEAFF; CDR3 DNA: TGCAGCGTTCTCGCGGGGAACACTGAAGCTTTCTTT
clone size: .; J gene: TRBJ2-7; D gene: TRBD2; V gene: TRBV27; CDR3 protein: CASSRLGTRQDEQYF; CDR3 DNA: TGTGCCAGCAGTCGGCTAGGGACTAGGCAGGACGAGCAGTACTTC
clone size: few; J gene: TRBJ1-6; D gene: .; V gene: TRBV30; CDR3 protein: CAWSLMEPPLHF; CDR3 DNA: TGTGCCTGGAGTTTAATGGAGCCACCCCTCCACTTT
clone size: .; J gene: TRBJ2-5; D gene: .; V gene: TRBV9; CDR3 protein: CASSVGGETQYF; CDR3 DNA: TGTGCCAGCAGCGTAGGTGGGGAGACCCAGTACTTC
clone size: few; J gene: TRBJ2-7; D gene: .; V gene: TRBV29-1; CDR3 protein: CSVEWQGSYEQYF; CDR3 DNA: TGCAGCGTGGAGTGGCAGGGGAGCTACGAGCAGTACTTC
clone size: few; J gene: TRBJ2-5; D gene: TRBD2; V gene: TRBV27; CDR3 protein: CASSLPPPDSGGRLPRETQYF; CDR3 DNA: TGTGCCAGCAGTTTACCCCCTCCGGATAGCGGGGGCCGATTACCTAGAGAGACCCAGTACTTC
clone size: .; J gene: TRBJ2-5; D gene: TRBD2; V gene: TRBV27; CDR3 protein: CASSRGLDEETQYF; CDR3 DNA: TGTGCCAGCAGTCGCGGACTAGATGAGGAGACCCAGTACTTC
clone size: .; J gene: TRBJ2-2; D gene: .; V gene: TRBV29-1; CDR3 protein: CSVEATRGWTGELFF; CDR3 DNA: TGCAGCGTTGAAGCCACCCGGGGTTGGACCGGGGAGCTGTTTTTT
clone size: few; J gene: TRBJ2-5; D gene: .; V gene: TRBV30; CDR3 protein: CAWSGQQETQYF; CDR3 DNA: TGTGCCTGGAGTGGACAGCAAGAGACCCAGTACTTC
clone size: .; J gene: TRBJ2-1; D gene: .; V gene: TRBV9; CDR3 protein: CASSVEQGPYNEQFF; CDR3 DNA: TGTGCCAGCAGCGTAGAACAGGGACCCTACAATGAGCAGTTCTTC
clone size: .; J gene: TRBJ1-2; D gene: TRBD1; V gene: TRBV29-1; CDR3 protein: CSDRGQSNYGYTF; CDR3 DNA: TGCAGCGACCGGGGACAGTCTAACTATGGCTACACCTTC
clone size: .; J gene: TRBJ2-3; D gene: TRBD2; V gene: TRBV6-5; CDR3 protein: CATGTRAADTQYF; CDR3 DNA: TGTGCCACCGGGACTAGAGCGGCAGATACGCAGTATTTT
clone size: .; J gene: TRBJ1-5; D gene: .; V gene: TRBV27; CDR3 protein: CASSLVGNQPQHF; CDR3 DNA: TGTGCCAGCAGTTTAGTAGGCAATCAGCCCCAGCATTTT
clone size: .; J gene: TRBJ1-1; D gene: TRBD1; V gene: TRBV5-1; CDR3 protein: CASSLDQGARNTEAFF; CDR3 DNA: TGCGCCAGCAGCTTGGACCAGGGGGCGCGGAACACTGAAGCTTTCTTT
clone size: .; J gene: TRBJ2-7; D gene: .; V gene: TRBV27; CDR3 protein: CASSLLGYEQYF; CDR3 DNA: TGTGCCAGCAGTTTATTAGGCTACGAGCAGTACTTC
clone size: .; J gene: TRBJ2-6; D gene: TRBD1; V gene: TRBV7-9; CDR3 protein: CASSTRTGPGANVLTF; CDR3 DNA: TGTGCCAGCAGCACTCGGACAGGGCCTGGGGCCAACGTCCTGACTTTC
clone size: .; J gene: TRBJ1-2; D gene: .; V gene: TRBV30; CDR3 protein: CAWTLTETYGYTF; CDR3 DNA: TGTGCCTGGACCCTGACAGAGACCTATGGCTACACCTTC
clone size: few; J gene: TRBJ1-2; D gene: .; V gene: TRBV29-1; CDR3 protein: CSVLKIDRGIGGYTF; CDR3 DNA: TGCAGCGTCCTTAAGATCGATAGGGGGATTGGTGGCTACACCTTC
clone size: .; J gene: TRBJ2-3; D gene: .; V gene: TRBV6-5; CDR3 protein: CASSARPDTQYF; CDR3 DNA: TGTGCCAGCAGCGCGCGGCCCGACACGCAGTATTTT
clone size: .; J gene: TRBJ1-1; D gene: .; V gene: TRBV30; CDR3 protein: CAWSDGTEAFF; CDR3 DNA: TGTGCCTGGAGCGACGGGACTGAAGCTTTCTTT
clone size: .; J gene: TRBJ2-4; D gene: .; V gene: TRBV7-9; CDR3 protein: CASSIDEEYIQYF; CDR3 DNA: TGTGCCAGCAGCATCGACGAAGAGTACATTCAGTACTTC
clone size: .; J gene: TRBJ2-3; D gene: TRBD2; V gene: TRBV7-8; CDR3 protein: CASSLLAGGQTDTQYF; CDR3 DNA: TGTGCCAGCAGCTTACTAGCGGGGGGGCAGACAGATACGCAGTATTTT
clone size: .; J gene: TRBJ2-4; D gene: .; V gene: TRBV2; CDR3 protein: CASSDPAQVAKNIQYF; CDR3 DNA: TGTGCCAGCAGTGACCCAGCTCAGGTAGCCAAAAACATTCAGTACTTC
clone size: .; J gene: TRBJ1-6; D gene: .; V gene: TRBV30; CDR3 protein: CALAGYDTNSPLHF; CDR3 DNA: TGTGCCTTAGCAGGGTACGACACCAATTCACCCCTCCACTTT
clone size: .; J gene: TRBJ2-1; D gene: .; V gene: TRBV2; CDR3 protein: CASSDRVEGQLF; CDR3 DNA: TGTGCCAGCAGTGATAGGGTTGAAGGGCAGCTCTTC
clone size: .; J gene: TRBJ1-6; D gene: .; V gene: TRBV6-5; CDR3 protein: CASRTGSDNSPLHF; CDR3 DNA: TGTGCCAGCAGAACAGGTTCAGATAATTCACCCCTCCACTTT
clone size: .; J gene: TRBJ1-3; D gene: TRBD1; V gene: TRBV29-1; CDR3 protein: CSVTGADSGNTIYF; CDR3 DNA: TGCAGCGTGACAGGGGCCGACTCTGGAAACACCATATATTTT
clone size: once; J gene: TRBJ1-6; D gene: .; V gene: TRBV13; CDR3 protein: CASTPLQAGTPLHF; CDR3 DNA: TGTGCCAGCACCCCCCTCCAGGCTGGGACACCCCTCCACTTT
clone size: .; J gene: TRBJ2-1; D gene: .; V gene: TRBV30; CDR3 protein: CAWSVSQGGPYNEQFF; CDR3 DNA: TGTGCCTGGAGTGTAAGTCAGGGAGGCCCCTACAATGAGCAGTTCTTC
clone size: .; J gene: TRBJ2-1; D gene: .; V gene: TRBV7-9; CDR3 protein: CASSLGDTKFF; CDR3 DNA: TGTGCCAGCAGCTTGGGCGACACTAAGTTCTTC
clone size: .; J gene: TRBJ1-1; D gene: .; V gene: TRBV29-1; CDR3 protein: CSVDSPGNEPEAFF; CDR3 DNA: TGCAGCGTTGATTCCCCAGGGAACGAGCCTGAAGCTTTCTTT
clone size: .; J gene: TRBJ2-7; D gene: TRBD1; V gene: TRBV30; CDR3 protein: CAWSTRDRTFESYEQYF; CDR3 DNA: TGTGCCTGGAGTACCCGGGACAGGACATTCGAGTCCTACGAGCAGTACTTC
clone size: .; J gene: TRBJ1-4; D gene: .; V gene: TRBV30; CDR3 protein: CASLSPKGLFF; CDR3 DNA: TGTGCCTCCCTCAGTCCAAAGGGTCTGTTTTTT
clone size: .; J gene: TRBJ2-3; D gene: TRBD1; V gene: TRBV30; CDR3 protein: CAWWQGVSDTQYF; CDR3 DNA: TGTGCCTGGTGGCAGGGGGTTTCAGATACGCAGTATTTT
clone size: few; J gene: TRBJ2-5; D gene: .; V gene: TRBV9; CDR3 protein: CASSVGPAETQYF; CDR3 DNA: TGTGCCAGCAGCGTTGGTCCCGCGGAGACCCAGTACTTC
clone size: .; J gene: TRBJ2-7; D gene: .; V gene: TRBV30; CDR3 protein: CACWIGDVDEQYF; CDR3 DNA: TGTGCCTGTTGGATAGGGGATGTCGACGAGCAGTACTTC
clone size: .; J gene: TRBJ2-7; D gene: .; V gene: TRBV5-1; CDR3 protein: CASSLGSSYEQYF; CDR3 DNA: TGCGCCAGCAGCTTGGGAAGCTCCTACGAGCAGTACTTC
clone size: few; J gene: TRBJ2-5; D gene: .; V gene: TRBV28; CDR3 protein: CASSSLRTLQETQYF; CDR3 DNA: TGTGCCAGCAGTTCCCTCCGGACCCTACAGGAGACCCAGTACTTC
clone size: .; J gene: TRBJ2-7; D gene: .; V gene: TRBV4-3; CDR3 protein: CASSQDRDGYYEQYF; CDR3 DNA: TGCGCCAGCAGCCAGGACCGGGACGGTTACTACGAGCAGTACTTC
clone size: .; J gene: TRBJ2-3; D gene: TRBD2; V gene: TRBV29-1; CDR3 protein: CSVNRDYQQYF; CDR3 DNA: TGCAGCGTTAACCGGGACTATCAGCAGTATTTT
clone size: .; J gene: TRBJ1-2; D gene: TRBD1; V gene: TRBV27; CDR3 protein: CASSSRQGGRGYGYTF; CDR3 DNA: TGTGCCAGCTCCTCAAGGCAAGGGGGCCGGGGCTATGGCTACACCTTC
clone size: .; J gene: TRBJ1-2; D gene: TRBD1; V gene: TRBV29-1; CDR3 protein: CSVVRTGTYGYTF; CDR3 DNA: TGCAGCGTCGTCCGGACAGGGACCTATGGCTACACCTTC
clone size: .; J gene: TRBJ2-7; D gene: .; V gene: TRBV29-1; CDR3 protein: CSVEVASSYEQYF; CDR3 DNA: TGCAGCGTTGAAGTCGCAAGTTCCTACGAGCAGTACTTC
clone size: .; J gene: TRBJ2-1; D gene: TRBD1; V gene: TRBV29-1; CDR3 protein: CSVEDQDRGVDNEQFF; CDR3 DNA: TGCAGCGTTGAAGATCAAGACAGGGGGGTAGACAATGAGCAGTTCTTC